Shown below are 12 T cell receptor beta chains from a single sample sequenced in a study of identical twins. One entry per CDR3 protein results from TCRdb running MiXCR on the 5' RACE reads. The data show around 1.7 million distinct CDR3 sequences, around 33% seen once. Sequencing was carried out using cord blood. These receptors were taken from a newborn girl in good health.

This clonotype was seen a handful of times. V usage is TRBV11-2 and J usage is TRBJ2-3, with 8 bases fitting TRBD1. After removal of 4 bases from V and 2 bases from J, the junction contained 5 bases not matched to a gene. The CDR3 extends over 15 amino acids. Germline CDR1 is SGHAT and CDR2 is FQNNGV. The CDR3 region has the DNA TGTGCCAGCAGCTCCGTCAGGGGGCCCACAGATACGCAGTATTTT. Encoded protein: CASSSVRGPTDTQYF.

The rearrangement joins TRBV28 to TRBJ2-7; 8 nucleotides line up with TRBD1. Germline V lookup: CDR1 MDHEN, CDR2 SYDVKM. V gave up 6 bases and J gave up 0 bases; unmatched junction bases: 7. This CDR3 is built from 15 residues. The CDR3 DNA is TGTGCCAGCAGGGCAGGGGGCAGCACCTCCTACGAGCAGTACTTC. This translates into CASRAGGSTSYEQYF.

This clonotype came up a few times. Here the CDR3 DNA reads TGTGCCAGCAGTCGAACCTCGACAGGGAATGAAAAACTGTTTTTT. Amino acids: CASSRTSTGNEKLFF. The chain carries TRBV6-6 and TRBJ1-4; 7 bases match TRBD1. This CDR3 contains 15 residues. The trim removed 5 bases at V and 5 bases at J, leaving 8 bases unmatched. The germline gives CDR1 MNHNY, CDR2 SVGAGI (reference sequence).

J is TRBJ2-1 and V is TRBV9; unclear D gene. Germline V gene lookup returns CDR1 SGDLS and CDR2 YYNGEE. The CDR3 covers 13 residues. Trimming shortened V by 4 bases and J by 9 bases, and 14 bases separated the two germline ends. CDR3: CASSSHPWGEQFF. The CDR3 DNA reads as TGTGCCAGCAGCTCCCATCCTTGGGGTGAGCAGTTCTTC.

The chain carries TRBV29-1 and TRBJ1-5, with a weak D call TRBD1 (5 bases). The V gene's germline CDR1 is SQVTM and CDR2 ANQGSEA. V shed 6 bases and J shed 6 bases, with 18 bases lying between them. The CDR3 contains 14 residues. The CDR3 DNA is TGCAGCGTCGCCGGGACTGACCACAGTCAGCCCCAGCATTTT. This encodes CSVAGTDHSQPQHF.

The chain is built from TRBV20-1 and TRBJ2-3; D is perhaps TRBD2 (5 bases). CDR3 size: 11 residues. V shed 3 bases and J shed 12 bases, with 13 bases lying between them. The V gene's germline CDR1 is DFQATT and CDR2 SNEGSKA (reference sequence). The CDR3 reads CSASSGPSQYF. The CDR3 region has the DNA TGCAGTGCTAGTAGTGGGCCTAGCCAGTATTTT.

In its sample, this clonotype was seen a few times. The chain links TRBV27 to TRBJ2-5; no firm D call. This CDR3 is built from 14 residues. Germline loops: CDR1 MNHEY, CDR2 SMNVEV (reference sequence). The V end lost 2 bases, the J end lost 2 bases, and 9 bases lay between the germline ends. CDR3 residues: CASSLRRAQETQYF. CDR3 DNA sequence: TGTGCCAGCAGTTTACGGCGAGCTCAAGAGACCCAGTACTTC.

This clonotype was counted between two and nine times. The V and J genes are TRBV3-1 and TRBJ2-1; a possible D gene is TRBD2 (6 bases). Trimming removed 0 bases at V and 8 bases at J, with 17 bases between. There are 16 residues in the CDR3. The germline V gene has CDR1 LGHDT and CDR2 YNNKEL (reference sequence). CDR3: CASSQDLSGARDEQFF. The CDR3 nucleotides are TGTGCCAGCAGCCAAGATCTTAGCGGTGCCCGCGATGAGCAGTTCTTC.

V and J are TRBV27 and TRBJ2-7; TRBD2 might be the D (6 bases). Germline CDR1 and CDR2: MNHEY and SMNVEV (reference sequence). Trimming pared 1 base from V and 7 bases from J, leaving 26 bases between. This CDR3 has 18 amino acids. The CDR3 loop reads CASSLWRPGERPYNEQYF. For the CDR3, the DNA is TGTGCCAGCAGTTTATGGCGCCCGGGGGAAAGGCCCTACAATGAGCAGTACTTC.

V gene TRBV7-9 combines with J gene TRBJ1-4; D might be TRBD1 (5 bases). Trimming took off 1 base at V and 8 bases at J, with 20 bases between the two ends. The CDR3 is 17 amino acids. The V gene's germline CDR1 is SEHNR and CDR2 FQNEAQ (reference sequence). The CDR3 region has the DNA TGTGCCAGCAGCTTAGACAGGACGAGCTTGGCGGGCGAAAAACTGTTTTTT. The encoded protein is CASSLDRTSLAGEKLFF.

The chain couples TRBV12-3 or TRBV12-4 to TRBJ2-1, with D tentatively TRBD2 (6 bases). V shed 6 bases and J shed 5 bases, with 14 bases lying between them. CDR3 length equals 14 residues. CDR3 nucleotide sequence: TGTGCCAGCAGGCATCCCGGGGGAAACAATGAGCAGTTCTTC. Amino acid sequence: CASRHPGGNNEQFF.

The V gene is TRBV4-2, the J gene TRBJ2-1; TRBD2 matches at 11 bases. Losses at the gene ends were 7 bases for V and 7 bases for J; bases not matched to a gene: 18. Germline CDR1 LGHNA, CDR2 YNFKEQ. The CDR3 spans 18 residues. The DNA of the CDR3 is TGTGCCAGCACCCCAACTAGCGGGAGATCAACTCTGGGGAATGAGCAGTTCTTC. Amino acids: CASTPTSGRSTLGNEQFF.